These T cell receptor beta chains were read from a single sample in a study of cytomegalovirus exposure and HLA in healthy donors. Method: immunoSEQ multiplex PCR; TCRdb's copy keeps in-frame clones and lacks some. The data hold about 140,000 clones, with 76% observed a single time. Material: PBMCs. The source of these receptors is a man aged 40-50 years in good health and CMV-seronegative. The CDR3 runs from the conserved cysteine through the conserved F or W. Fields, in order: clone size, J gene, D gene, V gene, CDR3 DNA, CDR3 protein. D genes are given only for firm matches. For some rows the clone size is stated as once, few or many, or as a class when expanded; others skip it.

>few|TRBJ2-5|.|TRBV14
TGTGCCAGCAGCCAAGTAAAGCGGCTAGAGACCCAGTACTTC
CASSQVKRLETQYF
>.|TRBJ1-1|TRBD1|TRBV15
TGTGCCACCAGCAGCCCGGCTTCGGGGACAGGGAACACTGAAGCTTTCTTT
CATSSPASGTGNTEAFF
>.|TRBJ2-7|TRBD1|TRBV12-5
TGTGCTAGTGGTTTGGTTGGACAGGGGTCCTACGAGCAGTACTTC
CASGLVGQGSYEQYF
>.|TRBJ1-1|.|TRBV7-3
TGTGCCAGCAGCTTAACGTATCAGGGGCTGAACACTGAAGCTTTCTTT
CASSLTYQGLNTEAFF
>.|TRBJ1-2|TRBD1|TRBV19
TGTGCCAGTAGCCAGGGGGCTTACCATGGCTACACCTTC
CASSQGAYHGYTF
>.|TRBJ2-7|.|TRBV7-9
TGTGCCAGCAGCCCGTGGAGCGCCTACGAGCAGTACTTC
CASSPWSAYEQYF
>.|TRBJ2-1|.|TRBV6-6
TGTGCCAGCAGTTACGCGACAGGCTCCTACAATGAGCAGTTCTTC
CASSYATGSYNEQFF
>.|TRBJ2-1|TRBD2|TRBV7-8
TGTGCCAGCAGCTTAGGTGGCGGGAGGGACAATGAGCAGTTCTTC
CASSLGGGRDNEQFF
>.|TRBJ1-1|.|TRBV5-1
TGCGCCAGCAGCTTGTCGATTGCGCAGGGAGAAGCTTTCTTT
CASSLSIAQGEAFF
>.|TRBJ1-4|TRBD1|TRBV2
TGTGCCAGCAGGACAGGGACGGGTGAAAAACTGTTTTTT
CASRTGTGEKLFF
>.|TRBJ2-7|.|TRBV10-3
TGTGCCATCAGTGAAGTACAGGGAAAAGGCGAGCAGTACTTC
CAISEVQGKGEQYF
>.|TRBJ2-7|.|TRBV4-3
TGCGCCAGCGGCTTCACAGAGGGAGGCGAGCAGTACTTC
CASGFTEGGEQYF
>.|TRBJ2-3|.|TRBV18
TGTGCCAGCTCAGCTACCTACCCAGGCTCTAGCACAGATACGCAGTATTTT
CASSATYPGSSTDTQYF
>.|TRBJ2-7|.|TRBV10-3
TGTGCCACCCTCACAGGGAACGAGCAGTACTTC
CATLTGNEQYF
>.|TRBJ2-1|TRBD2|TRBV30
TGTGCCTGGAGCCCCCGCGGGACTAGCGGGGCTTATGAGCAGTTCTTC
CAWSPRGTSGAYEQFF
>few|TRBJ1-1|TRBD1|TRBV9
TGTGCCAGCAGCGTAGGCCCGGGACAGGGCCCGAACACTGAAGCTTTCTTT
CASSVGPGQGPNTEAFF
>once|TRBJ2-1|TRBD1|TRBV5-4
TGTGCCAGCAGTACACCGGGACAGGGAATGAGGAATGAGCAGTTCTTC
CASSTPGQGMRNEQFF
>few|TRBJ2-1|.|TRBV7-3
TGTGCCAGCAGCTTAAGCGCCCTAGCTGGGAATGAGCAGTTCTTC
CASSLSALAGNEQFF
>once|TRBJ1-1|TRBD1|TRBV28
TGTGCCAGCAGTGACAGGGTTGTGAACACTGAAGCTTTCTTT
CASSDRVVNTEAFF
>.|TRBJ2-5|TRBD2|TRBV6-5
TGTGCCAGCAGTCCAAGGACTAGCACTGGGACCCAGTACTTC
CASSPRTSTGTQYF
>few|TRBJ2-6|.|TRBV7-9
TGTGCCAGCAGCTTATTTTTCGTAAAGGGGCGTGGGGCCAACGTCCTGACTTTC
CASSLFFVKGRGANVLTF
>.|TRBJ2-7|.|TRBV6-5
TGTGCCAGCAGTTACGACTACATCTCCTACGAGCAGTACTTC
CASSYDYISYEQYF
>.|TRBJ2-7|.|TRBV29-1
TGCAGCGTCGCGGGATGGGGAGACCGACAAACCTACGAGCAGTACTTC
CSVAGWGDRQTYEQYF
>.|TRBJ2-2|.|TRBV5-4
TGTGCCAGCAGCGTTGGTACAGGAGTTTGGGCCGGGGAGCTGTTTTTT
CASSVGTGVWAGELFF
>.|TRBJ1-3|.|TRBV10-3
TGTGCCATCTCACGGGGGGCCTCGTCTGGAGGAAACACCATATATTTT
CAISRGASSGGNTIYF
>.|TRBJ2-1|TRBD1|TRBV27
TGTGCCAGCAGCCGTGGGACAGGGCTATACAATGAGCAGTTCTTC
CASSRGTGLYNEQFF
>.|TRBJ2-3|.|TRBV7-2
TGTGCCAGCAGCTTAGACCTAGCTTTCACAGATACGCAGTATTTT
CASSLDLAFTDTQYF
>.|TRBJ2-2|.|TRBV6-5
TGTGCCAGCCGAGCCGGGAGCCACACCGGGGAGCTGTTTTTT
CASRAGSHTGELFF
>.|TRBJ1-1|.|TRBV10-3
TGTGCCATCAGTGCCAGGGGAGACACTGAAGCTTTCTTT
CAISARGDTEAFF
>.|TRBJ1-1|TRBD1|TRBV2
TGTGCCAGCAAGGGGGACAGGAACACTGAAGCTTTCTTT
CASKGDRNTEAFF